The present TCR beta chain was sequenced within a study of PD-1 blockade in classical Hodgkin lymphoma. The time point is: cycle 4 day 1 (C4D1), after less than seven weeks of nivolumab. There was relapse after autologous stem cell transplantation in every patient, and there was variation in brentuximab vedotin exposure. Out of thawed PBMCs, magnetic negative selection purified CD4+ T cells. The CDR3 is 12 residues long. V shed 7 bases and J shed 2 bases, with 10 bases lying between them. In germline, CDR1 is SQVTM, CDR2 ANQGSEA. Profiling relied on immunoSEQ multiplex PCR, and the TCRdb table lists in-frame clones only, not all of them. The profile shows about 30,000 clones, 86% of them singletons.

This chain links TRBV29-1 with TRBJ2-3; D remains unclear. The TCR sequence derives from a human donor with classical Hodgkin lymphoma. The sequencing here drew on CD4+ T cells from blood, taken before the fourth cycle of nivolumab. The CDR3 is CSARLLTDTQYF. The CDR3 DNA reads as TGCAGCGCCCGATTACTCACAGATACGCAGTATTTT.